Shown below are 26 T cell receptor beta chains from a single sample sequenced in a study of response to subunit inactivated influenza vaccine. TCRdb passed the RT-PCR reads through MiXCR, listing each CDR3 protein once. The data show approximately 500,000 distinct CDR3 sequences, 14% seen once. This sample comprised PBMCs from blood, obtained 11 to 12 days after vaccination. These receptor sequences come from a man over 45 who received an inactivated influenza vaccine.

The table lists this clonotype with a few counts. The chain uses TRBV6-2 or TRBV6-3 and TRBJ1-1; no clear D. In germline, CDR1 is MNHEY, CDR2 SVGEGT. This CDR3 has 14 residues. Trimming removed 1 base from V and 2 bases from J, with 8 bases in between. CDR3 in amino acids: CASSYFGRNTEAFF. CDR3 bases: TGTGCCAGCAGTTACTTTGGTAGAAACACTGAAGCTTTCTTT.

In this sample, this clonotype turned up many times. The chain links TRBV5-1 to TRBJ2-1; D unclear. Between the trimmed V and J ends, which lost 0 bases and 2 bases, there was a span of 12 bases. The CDR3 extends over 16 amino acids. Germline CDR1 and CDR2: SGHRS and YFSETQ. The CDR3 nucleotides are TGCGCCAGCAGCTTGGATGGCACCACCACCTACAATGAGCAGTTCTTC. As protein: CASSLDGTTTYNEQFF.

In this sample, this clonotype turned up a few times. The rearrangement links TRBV5-5 to TRBJ2-5; either TRBD1 or TRBD2 may fit D (5 bases each). CDR3 length: 14 residues. CDR1 and CDR2 from the germline V gene are SGHKS and YYEKEE (reference sequence). The ends were cut back, 2 bases at V and 7 bases at J, with 15 bases in the middle. CDR3 in DNA: TGTGCCAGCAGCTTTGACGGGGCGCGAGGGACCCAGTACTTC. As protein: CASSFDGARGTQYF. The complete variable domain, with remaining parts taken from reference TRBV5-5 and TRBJ2-5, reads DAGVTQSPTHLIKTRGQQVTLRCSPISGHKSVSWYQQVLGQGPQFIFQYYEKEERGRGNFPDRFSARQFPNYSSELNVNALLLGDSALYLCASSFDGARGTQYFGPGTRLLVL.

Only a few counts were recorded for this clonotype. This chain connects TRBV20-1 to TRBJ2-3; D is unresolved. The CDR3 has 11 amino acids. Looked up from germline, CDR1 is DFQATT and CDR2 is SNEGSKA (reference sequence). Written as DNA, the CDR3 is TGCAGCATGATTTCCGGGGATACGCAGTATTTT. This sequence encodes CSMISGDTQYF.

This clonotype has a handful of counts. V and J are TRBV14 and TRBJ2-7; a possible D gene is TRBD2 (6 bases). CDR1 is SGHDN, CDR2 FVKESK, per germline. The CDR3 is 14 residues long. V gave up 2 bases and J gave up 4 bases, with 12 bases separating them. CDR3 in amino acids: CASSQRRRGYEQYF. The CDR3 region has the DNA TGTGCCAGCAGCCAAAGGAGGCGGGGATACGAGCAGTACTTC.

This clonotype was recorded many times. The genes are TRBV2 and TRBJ2-2; tentatively, D is TRBD1 (5 bases). Trimming took 4 bases from V and 2 from J, leaving 8 bases between them. There are 14 residues in the CDR3. From germline, CDR1 is SNHLY and CDR2 FYNNEI. The CDR3 reads CASSVQGNTGELFF. CDR3 coding DNA: TGTGCCAGCAGTGTCCAGGGTAACACCGGGGAGCTGTTTTTT.

J is TRBJ2-1 and V is TRBV5-8; D remains unclear. The CDR3 extends over 16 amino acids. The germline gives CDR1 SGHTS, CDR2 YDEGEE. V dropped 1 base and J dropped 0 bases, with 11 bases sitting between them. In DNA form, the CDR3 reads TGTGCCAGCAGCTTGAAGGGTACAAGCTCCTACAATGAGCAGTTCTTC. Its protein product is CASSLKGTSSYNEQFF. Looking up the rest from reference TRBV5-8 and TRBJ2-1 gives the full variable domain: EAGVTQSPTHLIKTRGQQATLRCSPISGHTSVYWYQQALGLGLQFLLWYDEGEERNRGNFPPRFSGRQFPNYSSELNVNALELEDSALYLCASSLKGTSSYNEQFFGPGTRLTVL.

The V and J genes are TRBV6-5 and TRBJ2-6, with TRBD2 as a possible D gene (5 bases). V was pared by 3 bases and J by 4 bases, with 10 bases between. CDR1 and CDR2 (germline): MNHEY, SVGAGI. This CDR3 contains 15 residues. CDR3 amino acids: CASSYEGSGANVLTF. Written as DNA, the CDR3 is TGTGCCAGCAGTTATGAGGGATCCGGGGCCAACGTCCTGACTTTC.

V and J are TRBV7-2 and TRBJ2-7; TRBD2 aligns across 12 bases. The CDR3 totals 16 residues. Germline V gene sequence: CDR1 SGHTA, CDR2 FQGNSA. The ends lost 5 bases at V and 7 bases at J; junction bases unmatched: 12. CDR3: CASSHGGLAGGGEQYF. The CDR3 region has the DNA TGTGCCAGCAGCCATGGGGGCCTAGCGGGAGGGGGTGAGCAGTACTTC.

J is TRBJ2-5 and V is TRBV6-1; 7 nucleotides align to TRBD2. Unmatched junction bases numbered 6, after V lost 5 bases and J lost 6 bases. Germline CDR1 is MNHNS and CDR2 is SASEGT. The CDR3 has 13 residues. CDR3 sequence: CASSRGLDQTQYF. CDR3 in DNA: TGTGCCAGCAGTCGCGGACTAGATCAGACCCAGTACTTC.

In this sample, this clonotype turned up a few times. The chain combines TRBV20-1 with TRBJ2-7; D uncertain. Per germline, CDR1 DFQATT and CDR2 SNEGSKA (reference sequence). Deletions cut 0 bases from V and 7 bases from J, with 7 bases between. This CDR3 has 11 amino acids. CDR3 amino acids: CSARELREQYF. The CDR3 region has the DNA TGCAGTGCTAGAGAACTCCGGGAGCAGTACTTC.

This clonotype has a count of ten or more. The chain links TRBV12-3 or TRBV12-4 to TRBJ2-7; possible D gene TRBD1, 8 bases. The CDR3 has 14 residues. The V end lost 5 bases, the J end lost 6 bases, and 17 bases lay between the germline ends. The CDR3 spells CASSRTGRGSEQYF. The CDR3 DNA sequence: TGTGCCAGCAGTCGGACAGGGAGGGGATCCGAGCAGTACTTC.

This clonotype was seen a few times. A much bigger clone sits one base away, suggesting this may be a read error. The CDR3 region has the DNA TGCGCCAGCAGGCCGGGACTAGCGGGGGGCTACGAGCAGTACTTC. Amino acid sequence: CASRPGLAGGYEQYF. The rearrangement joins TRBV10-2 to TRBJ2-7; the match to TRBD2 covers 15 bases. CDR1 and CDR2 (germline): WSHSY, SAAADI. The junction had 3 bases not matched to a gene; V was cut back by 6 bases and J by 3 bases. The CDR3 contains 15 residues.

This clonotype was seen only a few times. The CDR3 bases are TGTGCCAGCAGTTTAGACGGAGCTAGACTGTTTTTT. Protein product: CASSLDGARLFF. The V gene is TRBV9, the J gene TRBJ1-4, with D unclear. The CDR3 spans 12 residues. In germline, CDR1 is SGDLS, CDR2 YYNGEE. The V and J ends lost 5 bases and 13 bases respectively, with 15 bases between them.

The rearrangement joins TRBV6-5 to TRBJ2-1; D gene unclear. The CDR3 is 13 amino acids. Trimming took off 0 bases at V and 4 bases at J, with 4 bases between the two ends. Germline V CDR1 and CDR2: MNHEY, SVGAGI. The CDR3 nucleotides read TGTGCCAGCAGTTACTCCCAGTACAATGAGCAGTTCTTC. Its protein product is CASSYSQYNEQFF.

There are a few counts of this clonotype. The chain uses TRBV29-1 and TRBJ2-1; 8 nucleotides line up with TRBD1. Trimming cost V 6 bases and J 9 bases; bases outside gene matches: 10. CDR3 length equals 13 residues. Germline V gene sequence: CDR1 SQVTM, CDR2 ANQGSEA. CDR3 residues: CSVDGTGGFEQFF. For the CDR3, the DNA is TGCAGCGTCGATGGGACAGGTGGATTTGAGCAGTTCTTC.

The chain is built from TRBV7-2 and TRBJ1-6; 7 bases line up with TRBD1. Germline V CDR1 and CDR2: SGHTA, FQGNSA. The CDR3 totals 14 residues. The V gene end was trimmed by 5 bases and the J gene end by 3 bases; junction bases not matched to a gene: 1. DNA of the CDR3: TGTGCCAGCAGCGGGGACAGCTATAATTCACCCCTCCACTTT. It translates to CASSGDSYNSPLHF.

This clonotype was seen at least ten times. V and J are TRBV7-2 and TRBJ2-1, with 14 positions matching TRBD2. V was clipped by 5 bases and J by 2 bases; unmatched bases: 5. The CDR3 is 17 residues long. CDR1 and CDR2 from the germline V gene are SGHTA and FQGNSA. The CDR3 nucleotides read TGTGCCAGCAGCCCTACGGGACTAGCGGGAGCCTACAATGAGCAGTTCTTC. This codes for CASSPTGLAGAYNEQFF.

The rearrangement uses TRBV5-8 and TRBJ1-6; D possibly corresponds to TRBD1 (6 bases). The germline V gene has CDR1 SGHTS and CDR2 YDEGEE. Trimming removed 0 bases at V and 8 bases at J, with 15 bases between. The CDR3 length is 16 residues. The CDR3 reads CASSLARTVGYSPLHF. The CDR3 coding sequence is TGTGCCAGCAGCTTGGCCAGGACAGTAGGGTATTCACCCCTCCACTTT.

This clonotype occurred a few times. The J gene is TRBJ2-3, the V gene TRBV9; 11 bases line up with TRBD2. The CDR3 is 15 residues long. The germline CDR1 and CDR2 sequences are SGDLS and YYNGEE. With V trimmed by 1 base and J by 3 bases, 1 base remained unmatched. CDR3 nucleotides: TGTGCCAGCAGCGTATCTAGCGGGAGGACAGATACGCAGTATTTT. It translates to CASSVSSGRTDTQYF.

This clonotype was counted between two and nine times. The chain employs TRBV28 and TRBJ2-2; 7 nucleotides agree with TRBD1. Germline loops: CDR1 MDHEN, CDR2 SYDVKM. The CDR3 has 14 amino acids. The ends lost 3 bases at V and 7 bases at J; junction bases unmatched: 5. CDR3: CASSFKGAGGELFF. The DNA of the CDR3 is TGTGCCAGCAGTTTTAAGGGGGCTGGCGGGGAGCTGTTTTTT. The entire variable domain, with the rest obtained from reference TRBV28 and TRBJ2-2, is as follows: DVKVTQSSRYLVKRTGEKVFLECVQDMDHENMFWYRQDPGLGLRLIYFSYDVKMKEKGDIPEGYSVSREKKERFSLILESASTNQTSMYLCASSFKGAGGELFFGEGSRLTVL.

This clonotype has more than one count but fewer than ten. The chain combines TRBV7-2 with TRBJ2-5; 7 bases agree with TRBD1. V lost 7 bases and J lost 5; bases outside the gene matches: 7. The CDR3 spans 13 residues. The germline CDR1 and CDR2 sequences are SGHTA and FQGNSA. DNA for the CDR3: TGTGCCAGCAACCTTAGGGGGCCTGAGACCCAGTACTTC. It specifies CASNLRGPETQYF.

The V and J genes are TRBV7-2 and TRBJ1-4; maybe TRBD1 (6 bases). Per the germline V gene, CDR1 is SGHTA and CDR2 is FQGNSA. V gave up 3 bases and J gave up 8 bases, with 10 bases separating them. The CDR3 loop spans 13 amino acids. CDR3 coding DNA: TGTGCCAGCAGCTTGGACAGAGCGGAAAAACTGTTTTTT. Protein product: CASSLDRAEKLFF.

This clonotype was detected many times. The chain is built from TRBV2 and TRBJ1-1; the D gene is possibly TRBD1 (5 bases). CDR3 length: 14 residues. V gave up 7 bases and J gave up 5 bases, with 17 bases separating them. Germline lookup yields CDR1 SNHLY and CDR2 FYNNEI. The DNA of the CDR3 is TGTGCCAGCATACCCCAGGGAGGGAGGACTGAAGCTTTCTTT. It is translated as CASIPQGGRTEAFF.

This CDR3 is CASSPQQGAGTYEQYF. The CDR3 bases are TGTGCCAGCAGTCCTCAGCAGGGTGCTGGAACCTACGAGCAGTACTTC. The V and J genes are TRBV12-3 or TRBV12-4 and TRBJ2-7; tentatively, D is TRBD1 (5 bases). V dropped 5 bases and J dropped 2 bases, with 19 bases sitting between them. The CDR3 has 16 amino acids.

V gene TRBV24-1 combines with J gene TRBJ2-5; 11 nucleotides align to TRBD1. Germline assignment: CDR1 KGHDR and CDR2 SFDVKD. Trimming took 10 bases from V and 5 from J; bases not matched to a gene: 5. The CDR3 spans 13 residues. This CDR3 is CATGQGEEETQYF. The CDR3 DNA sequence: TGTGCCACGGGACAGGGGGAGGAGGAGACCCAGTACTTC.